Presented here are 8 T cell receptor beta chains from one specimen sequenced in a study of neurological immune-mediated disorders. TCRdb redid the calling of the 5' RACE reads with MiXCR, one entry per CDR3 protein. The profile shows roughly 40,000 distinct CDR3 sequences, 2.5% of them singletons. The sequenced sample was PBMCs. These receptors were obtained from a man aged 50 to 59 with multiple sclerosis.

This clonotype was detected ten times or more. The CDR3 protein is CASSLAHQETQYF. The DNA of the CDR3 is TGTGCCAGCAGCTTAGCGCACCAAGAGACCCAGTACTTC. The chain recombines TRBV7-2 with TRBJ2-5; D is uncertain. The CDR3 is 13 residues long. V lost 0 bases and J lost 0, with 2 bases in between. Germline CDR1 and CDR2: SGHTA and FQGNSA.

This clonotype was seen repeatedly, ten times or more. The CDR3 loop reads CSASAAGGPIDTQYF. The CDR3 bases are TGCAGTGCTAGCGCAGCGGGGGGGCCCATAGATACGCAGTATTTT. The V gene is TRBV20-1, the J gene TRBJ2-3, with 10 bases identical to TRBD2. CDR1 and CDR2 from the germline V gene are DFQATT and SNEGSKA (reference sequence). CDR3 length: 15 residues. Trimming cost V 3 bases and J 5 bases; bases outside gene matches: 8.

This clonotype showed up many times. This sequence joins TRBV6-6 and TRBJ1-3; D may be TRBD1 (5 bases). There are 18 residues in the CDR3. Trimming removed 2 bases from V and 0 bases from J, with 17 bases in between. Germline V gene sequence: CDR1 MNHNY, CDR2 SVGAGI (reference sequence). The CDR3 region is CASSYTAGGVSSGNTIYF. Written as DNA, the CDR3 is TGTGCCAGCAGTTACACCGCTGGGGGGGTGAGCTCTGGAAACACCATATATTTT.

The sample holds many counts of this clonotype. V gene TRBV7-2 combines with J gene TRBJ2-7; D is possibly TRBD2 (6 bases). The germline V and J ends were trimmed by 1 base and 5 bases, with 6 bases remaining between them. Per germline, CDR1 SGHTA and CDR2 FQGNSA. The CDR3 consists of 12 residues. DNA of the CDR3: TGTGCCAGCAGCTTAGGGGGGGACGAGCAGTACTTC. It translates to CASSLGGDEQYF. Based on the CDR3 plus reference TRBV7-2 and TRBJ2-7, the full variable domain is GAGVSQSPSNKVTEKGKDVELRCDPISGHTALYWYRQSLGQGLEFLIYFQGNSAPDKSGLPSDRFSAERTGGSVSTLTIQRTQQEDSAVYLCASSLGGDEQYFGPGTRLTVT.

This clonotype was detected ten times or more. This chain uses TRBV5-1 with TRBJ2-6; unclear D gene. Germline-derived CDR1 and CDR2 are SGHRS and YFSETQ. The CDR3 contains 14 residues. Trimming stripped 3 bases from V and 12 bases from J, with 16 bases between. Here the CDR3 DNA reads TGCGCCAGCAGCTCTCAGGACGCCTCTCGCGTCCTGACTTTC. Protein sequence: CASSSQDASRVLTF.

This clonotype has ten or more counts. This chain uses TRBV20-1 with TRBJ2-5; tentatively, D is TRBD2 (5 bases). Trimming removed 6 bases at V and 4 bases at J, with 21 bases between. The germline CDR1 and CDR2 sequences are DFQATT and SNEGSKA (reference sequence). The CDR3 sequence is 15 residues long. CDR3 coding DNA: TGCAGTGCGGTCCCCTGGCCTCGAGGGAGAGAGACCCAGTACTTC. This gives the protein CSAVPWPRGRETQYF.

This clonotype was seen many times. The genes are TRBV29-1 and TRBJ1-1; no reliable D call. The CDR3 contains 12 residues. Germline V gene sequence: CDR1 SQVTM, CDR2 ANQGSEA. Trimming left V 7 bases short and J 0 bases short, with 9 bases between. The CDR3 sequence: CSATTVNTEAFF. The CDR3 DNA reads TGCAGCGCTACGACTGTGAACACTGAAGCTTTCTTT.

Many counts were recorded for this clonotype. This CDR3 is CASTLQGSRGSNTEAFF. The CDR3 DNA follows: TGTGCCAGCACCCTACAGGGATCTCGAGGGTCGAACACTGAAGCTTTCTTT. The genes are TRBV6-6 and TRBJ1-1, with D tentatively TRBD1 (6 bases). The CDR3 extends over 17 amino acids. CDR1 and CDR2 (germline): MNHNY, SVGAGI (reference sequence). Trimming took off 7 bases at V and 1 base at J, with 22 bases between the two ends.